These T cell receptor beta chains were read from a single sample in a study of Ad26.COV2.S vaccination and SARS-CoV-2 variants. The table came from immunoSEQ multiplex PCR; TCRdb's copy has only in-frame clones and leaves some out. Here the sample spans 200,000 to 300,000 clones, around 87% being singletons. This specimen consisted of peripheral blood, obtained in a trial of Ad26.COV2.S vaccine versus placebo. These receptors all come from a person aged 18-60 years who received the Ad26.COV2.S COVID-19 vaccine or a placebo. Each CDR3 is given with its conserved first and last residue.

v_call: TRBV4-1
cdr3_length: 15
j_call: TRBJ2-5
cdr3_aa: CASSLGSRAQETQYF

v_call: TRBV7-3
cdr3_length: 14
j_call: TRBJ2-3
cdr3_aa: CASSPSGLPDTQYF

v_call: TRBV28
cdr3_length: 13
j_call: TRBJ2-3
cdr3_aa: CASGQHFTDTQYF

v_call: TRBV24-1
cdr3_length: 16
j_call: TRBJ2-3
cdr3_aa: CATSDLKAPSTDTQYF

v_call: TRBV12-3/TRBV12-4
cdr3_length: 13
j_call: TRBJ2-5
cdr3_aa: CASGLAVQETQYF

v_call: TRBV14
cdr3_length: 14
j_call: TRBJ1-2
cdr3_aa: CASSLRTGEGGYTF

v_call: TRBV29-1
cdr3_length: 14
j_call: TRBJ2-7
cdr3_aa: CSVSTAGGRQEQYF

v_call: TRBV19
cdr3_length: 14
j_call: TRBJ2-3
cdr3_aa: CASSETGYGDTQYF

v_call: TRBV2
cdr3_length: 15
j_call: TRBJ2-3
cdr3_aa: CASSGLASSTDTQYF

v_call: TRBV6-6
cdr3_length: 16
j_call: TRBJ2-2
cdr3_aa: CASSYTDRGQAGELFF

v_call: TRBV7-9
cdr3_length: 14
j_call: TRBJ1-2
cdr3_aa: CASSPGSGTYGYTF

v_call: TRBV2
cdr3_length: 16
j_call: TRBJ2-7
cdr3_aa: CASSERRGQAGDEQYF

v_call: TRBV7-6
cdr3_length: 10
j_call: TRBJ2-7
cdr3_aa: CASRAGTTQF

v_call: TRBV4-3
cdr3_length: 14
j_call: TRBJ1-2
cdr3_aa: CASSQDGQGRVRTF

v_call: TRBV13
cdr3_length: 16
j_call: TRBJ2-7
cdr3_aa: CASSLDWWTGGNEQYF

v_call: TRBV9
cdr3_length: 15
j_call: TRBJ2-2
cdr3_aa: CASSVDPFNTGELFF

v_call: TRBV20-1
cdr3_length: 13
j_call: TRBJ1-2
cdr3_aa: CSASNPRVGGYTF

v_call: TRBV7-2
cdr3_length: 16
j_call: TRBJ1-2
cdr3_aa: CASSLDIQYPTYGYTF